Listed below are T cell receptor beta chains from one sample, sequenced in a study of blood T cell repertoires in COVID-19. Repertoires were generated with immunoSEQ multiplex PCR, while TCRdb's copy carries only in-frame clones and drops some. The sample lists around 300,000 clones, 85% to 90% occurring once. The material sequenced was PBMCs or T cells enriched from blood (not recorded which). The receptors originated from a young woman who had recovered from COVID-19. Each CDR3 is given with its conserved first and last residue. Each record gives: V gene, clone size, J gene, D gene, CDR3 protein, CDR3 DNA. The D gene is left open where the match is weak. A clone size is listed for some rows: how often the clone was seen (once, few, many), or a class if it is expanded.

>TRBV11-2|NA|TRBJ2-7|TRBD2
CASTTSGVLSYEQYF
TGTGCCAGCACGACTAGCGGGGTCCTCTCCTACGAGCAGTACTTC
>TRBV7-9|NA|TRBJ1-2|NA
CASSLGREVGYTF
TGTGCCAGCAGCTTGGGCAGGGAGGTAGGCTACACCTTC
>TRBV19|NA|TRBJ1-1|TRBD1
CASSRKQGARYTEAFF
TGTGCCAGTAGTAGAAAACAGGGGGCGCGGTACACTGAAGCTTTCTTT
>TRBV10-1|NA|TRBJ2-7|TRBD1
CASSGGDRRSYEQYF
TGCGCCAGCAGTGGAGGGGACAGGAGGTCCTACGAGCAGTACTTC
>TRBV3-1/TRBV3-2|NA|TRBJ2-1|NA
CASSQDGGSYNEQFF
TGTGCCAGCAGCCAAGACGGGGGCTCCTACAATGAGCAGTTCTTC
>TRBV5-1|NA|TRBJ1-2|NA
CASSSGKLGPNYGYTF
TGCGCCAGCAGCTCAGGAAAACTGGGGCCCAACTATGGCTACACCTTC
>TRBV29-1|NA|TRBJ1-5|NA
CSVGDGPQHF
TGCAGCGTCGGTGATGGGCCCCAGCATTTT
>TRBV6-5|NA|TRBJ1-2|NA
CASSPNPDNYYGYTF
TGTGCCAGCAGTCCCAACCCCGACAACTACTATGGCTACACCTTC
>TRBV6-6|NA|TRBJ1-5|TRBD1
CASSQGGQPQHF
TGTGCCAGCAGTCAGGGGGGGCAGCCCCAGCATTTT
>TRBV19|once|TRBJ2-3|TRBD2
CASSISVSGGTTDTQYF
TGTGCCAGTAGTATATCGGTGAGCGGGGGGACCACAGATACGCAGTATTTT
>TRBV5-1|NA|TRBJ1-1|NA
CASSYLGPQGPDTEAFF
TGCGCCAGCAGCTACCTCGGCCCGCAGGGTCCGGACACTGAAGCTTTCTTT
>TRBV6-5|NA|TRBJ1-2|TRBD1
CASRLTGDYGYTF
TGTGCCAGCAGGCTGACAGGGGACTATGGCTACACCTTC
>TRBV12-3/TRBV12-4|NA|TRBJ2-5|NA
CASRSSRETQYF
TGTGCCAGCCGGAGTTCGCGGGAGACCCAGTACTTC
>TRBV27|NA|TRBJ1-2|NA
CASSPSPGGGYTF
TGTGCCAGCAGCCCCAGCCCCGGAGGCGGGTACACCTTC
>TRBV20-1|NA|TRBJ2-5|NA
CSASSRGRGETQYF
TGCAGTGCTAGTTCCAGGGGACGGGGAGAGACCCAGTACTTC
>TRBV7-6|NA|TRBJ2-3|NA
CASSLYRTRTDTQYF
TGTGCCAGCAGCTTATACCGGACACGCACAGATACGCAGTATTTT
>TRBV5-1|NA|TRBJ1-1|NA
CASSLGDRMETEAFF
TGCGCCAGCAGCTTGGGTGACAGGATGGAGACTGAAGCTTTCTTT
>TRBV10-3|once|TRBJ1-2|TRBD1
CAIRAGGVYGYTF
TGTGCCATCAGGGCAGGGGGCGTCTATGGCTACACCTTC
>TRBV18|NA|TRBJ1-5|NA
CASSPGQPSNQPQHF
TGTGCCAGCTCACCTGGACAACCAAGCAATCAGCCCCAGCATTTT
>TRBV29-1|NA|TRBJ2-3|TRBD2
CSVAPSGGTDTQYF
TGCAGCGTTGCTCCTAGCGGGGGCACAGATACGCAGTATTTT
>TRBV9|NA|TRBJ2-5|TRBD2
CASSVGLAGGLETQYF
TGTGCCAGCAGCGTAGGACTAGCGGGGGGGCTTGAGACCCAGTACTTC
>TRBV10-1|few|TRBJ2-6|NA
CASGDLSPSGANVLTF
TGCGCCAGCGGTGATCTTTCCCCCTCTGGGGCCAACGTCCTGACTTTC
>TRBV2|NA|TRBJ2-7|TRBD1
CASSPTGSEQYF
TGTGCCAGCAGTCCGACAGGGTCCGAGCAGTACTTC
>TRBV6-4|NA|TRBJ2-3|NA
CASSTCQRGTDTQYF
TGTGCCAGCAGCACCTGCCAGAGGGGCACAGATACGCAGTATTTT
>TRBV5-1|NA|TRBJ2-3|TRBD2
CASSLAASGGAVDTQYF
TGCGCCAGCAGCTTGGCGGCTAGCGGGGGGGCCGTAGATACGCAGTATTTT
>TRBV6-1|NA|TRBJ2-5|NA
CASSEVDWQETQYF
TGTGCCAGCAGTGAAGTGGACTGGCAAGAGACCCAGTACTTC
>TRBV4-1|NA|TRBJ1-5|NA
CASSQDRTPNQPQHF
TGCGCCAGCAGCCAAGATCGGACACCGAATCAGCCCCAGCATTTT
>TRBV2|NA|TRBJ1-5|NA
CASSDAFYQPQHF
TGTGCCAGCAGTGATGCGTTCTATCAGCCCCAGCATTTT
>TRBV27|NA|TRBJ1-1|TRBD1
CASSPWDRGNTEAFF
TGTGCCAGCAGTCCCTGGGACAGGGGAAACACTGAAGCTTTCTTT
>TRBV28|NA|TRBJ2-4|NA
CASPPGQVMGDIQYF
TGTGCCAGCCCACCGGGACAAGTTATGGGAGACATTCAGTACTTC
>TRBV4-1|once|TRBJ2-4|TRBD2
CASSQGGAGEGTKNIQYF
TGCGCCAGCAGCCAAGGTGGGGCGGGGGAAGGGACCAAAAACATTCAGTACTTC
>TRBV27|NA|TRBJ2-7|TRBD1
CASSALDRRYEQYF
TGTGCCAGCAGTGCCCTGGACAGGCGATACGAGCAGTACTTC
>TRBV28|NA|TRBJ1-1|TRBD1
CASSLLGRGLRTEAFF
TGTGCCAGCAGTCTCCTGGGCAGGGGGTTGAGAACTGAAGCTTTCTTT
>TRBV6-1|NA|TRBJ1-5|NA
CASSVIEGYSNQPQHF
TGTGCCAGCAGTGTGATCGAGGGCTATAGCAATCAGCCCCAGCATTTT
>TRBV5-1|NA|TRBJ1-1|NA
CASSPSREAVVTEAFF
TGCGCCAGCAGCCCCTCCAGGGAAGCCGTGGTCACTGAAGCTTTCTTT
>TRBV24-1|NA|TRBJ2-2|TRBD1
CATSRGQGDTGELFF
TGTGCCACCAGTCGGGGACAGGGCGACACCGGGGAGCTGTTTTTT
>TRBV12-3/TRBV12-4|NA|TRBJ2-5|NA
CASSPFGETQYF
TGTGCCAGCAGTCCCTTCGGGGAGACCCAGTACTTC
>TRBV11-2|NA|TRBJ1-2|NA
CASSPRQLGGYTF
TGTGCCAGCAGCCCACGACAGTTAGGGGGCTACACCTTC
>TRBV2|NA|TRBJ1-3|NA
CASSEIGGGRNTIYF
TGTGCCAGCAGTGAGATCGGCGGGGGGCGAAACACCATATATTTT
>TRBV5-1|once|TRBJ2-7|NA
CASSLDRSSYEQYF
TGCGCCAGCAGCTTAGACAGGAGCTCCTACGAGCAGTACTTC
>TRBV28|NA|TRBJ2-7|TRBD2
CASSLETLAGHEQYF
TGTGCCAGCAGTTTAGAAACCCTAGCGGGCCACGAGCAGTACTTC
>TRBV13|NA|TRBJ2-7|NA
CASSLEGFRGDNYEQYF
TGTGCCAGCAGCTTAGAGGGTTTCAGGGGCGACAATTACGAGCAGTACTTC
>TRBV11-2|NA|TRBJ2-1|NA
CASSLGLSYNEQFF
TGTGCCAGCAGCTTAGGACTATCGTACAATGAGCAGTTCTTC
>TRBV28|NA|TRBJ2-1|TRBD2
CASEGLAGYNEQFF
TGTGCCAGTGAAGGACTAGCGGGATACAATGAGCAGTTCTTC
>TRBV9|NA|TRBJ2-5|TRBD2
CASSPGTSGEETQYF
TGTGCCAGCAGTCCCGGGACTAGCGGGGAGGAGACCCAGTACTTC
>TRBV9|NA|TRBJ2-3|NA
CASSAGTDTQYF
TGTGCCAGCAGCGCGGGCACAGATACGCAGTATTTT
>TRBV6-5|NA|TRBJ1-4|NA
CASSSEQGFNEKLFF
TGTGCCAGCAGTTCCGAGCAGGGATTCAATGAAAAACTGTTTTTT
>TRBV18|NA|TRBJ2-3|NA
CASWLRTDTQYF
TGTGCCAGTTGGTTGCGGACAGATACGCAGTATTTT
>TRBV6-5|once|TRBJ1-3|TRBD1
CASSNRGPGNTIYF
TGTGCCAGCAGTAACAGGGGGCCTGGAAACACCATATATTTT
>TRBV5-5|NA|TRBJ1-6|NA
CASSLMGAGRNSPLHF
TGTGCCAGCAGCTTGATGGGGGCAGGGCGCAATTCACCCCTCCACTTT
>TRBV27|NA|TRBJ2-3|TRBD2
CASSPHKRGGLSTDTQYF
TGTGCCAGCAGTCCCCATAAGCGGGGGGGTCTTAGCACAGATACGCAGTATTTT
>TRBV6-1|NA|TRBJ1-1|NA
CASSEGREAFF
TGTGCCAGCAGTGAGGGCAGGGAAGCTTTCTTT
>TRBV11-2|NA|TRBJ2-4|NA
CASSLPLAKNIQYF
TGTGCCAGCAGCTTACCCTTAGCCAAAAACATTCAGTACTTC